These 4 T cell receptor beta chains were all obtained from the same sample, sequenced in a study of blood T cell repertoires in COVID-19. Libraries were prepared by immunoSEQ multiplex PCR; TCRdb keeps only in-frame clonotypes and omits some of them. The sample lists around 220,000 clones, roughly 84% seen once, with under 4.5% in the top ten. Input material: peripheral blood. The receptors stem from a woman in her thirties or forties with active or convalescent COVID-19.

This clone was seen once. The rearrangement links TRBV28 to TRBJ1-3, with D perhaps matching TRBD1 (5 bases). The CDR3 runs 14 residues. Trimming removed 4 bases at V and 3 bases at J, with 10 bases between. Per germline, CDR1 MDHEN and CDR2 SYDVKM. In DNA form, the CDR3 reads TGTGCCAGCAGTTCGTCAGGGAATGGAAACACCATATATTTT. Protein: CASSSSGNGNTIYF.

The V gene is TRBV10-1, the J gene TRBJ2-6; the D is unclear. Trimming cost V 0 bases and J 2 bases, with 8 bases left between them. Per the germline V gene, CDR1 is WNHNN and CDR2 is SYGVQD (reference sequence). The CDR3 covers 16 residues. This chain's CDR3 is CASSESLGPGANVLTF. DNA of the CDR3: TGCGCCAGCAGTGAGTCCTTGGGCCCTGGGGCCAACGTCCTGACTTTC.

The V gene is TRBV19, the J gene TRBJ2-7; no clear D. With 7 bases removed from V and 4 bases from J, the gap between germline ends came to 5 bases. Germline CDR1 LNHDA, CDR2 SQIVND (reference sequence). CDR3 length: 10 residues. The CDR3 protein is CASTTYEQYV. CDR3 DNA sequence: TGTGCCAGTACCACTTACGAGCAGTACGTC.

This clone was picked up a small number of times. Distinct nucleotide sequences in the sample also encode this CDR3. V is TRBV5-1 and J is TRBJ2-3, with TRBD2 matching 8 bases. Germline V CDR1 and CDR2: SGHRS, YFSETQ. The CDR3 length is 15 residues. After removal of 2 bases from V and 1 base from J, the junction contained 3 bases not matched to a gene. CDR3 sequence reads: CASSLRRGGTDTQYF. The CDR3 nucleotides read TGCGCCAGCAGCTTAAGGCGGGGGGGCACAGATACGCAGTATTTT.